The clone carrying this TCR beta chain was found many times. The CDR3 covers 11 residues. V gave up 7 bases and J gave up 1 base, with 6 bases separating them. CDR1 and CDR2 (germline): SQVTM, ANQGSEA. One entry per CDR3 protein results from TCRdb running MiXCR on the PCR reads. Here the sample spans under 600,000 distinct CDR3 sequences, roughly 25% being singletons. This sample was taken from a study of molecular identifiers for immune sequencing clone quantification. This chain joins TRBV29-1 and TRBJ2-3; D is perhaps TRBD2 (6 bases). The receptor was derived from a human donor in good health. Some libraries in this study had Jurkat cell RNA spiked in. Sequencing was performed on naive CD8+ T cells from blood, with Jurkat cell RNA spiked in. Subset here: FACS-sorted CD8+CD4-CCR7+CD45RA+ naive T cells. CDR3: CSGGGTDTQYF. The CDR3 bases are TGCAGCGGCGGGGGCACAGATACGCAGTATTTT.